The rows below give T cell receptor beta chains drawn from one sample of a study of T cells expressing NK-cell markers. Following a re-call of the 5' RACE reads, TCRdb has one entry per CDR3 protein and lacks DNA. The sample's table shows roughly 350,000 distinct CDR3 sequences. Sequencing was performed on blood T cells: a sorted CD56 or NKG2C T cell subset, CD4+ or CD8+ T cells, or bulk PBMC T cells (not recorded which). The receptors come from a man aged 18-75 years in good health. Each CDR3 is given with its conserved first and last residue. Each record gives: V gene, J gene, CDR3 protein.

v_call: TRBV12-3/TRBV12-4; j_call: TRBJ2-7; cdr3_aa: CASSFRLASYEQYF
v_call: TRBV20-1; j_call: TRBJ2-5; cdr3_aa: CSARRGGGYKETQYF
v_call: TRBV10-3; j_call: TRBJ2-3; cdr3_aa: CAISVTGTTSTDTQYF
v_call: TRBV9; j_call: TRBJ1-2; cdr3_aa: CASKMVTAEGEGYTF
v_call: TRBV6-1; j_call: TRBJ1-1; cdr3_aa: CASSVWMNTEAFF
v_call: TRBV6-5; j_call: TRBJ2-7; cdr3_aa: CASSWLGPSRYEQYF
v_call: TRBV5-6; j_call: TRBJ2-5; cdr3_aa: CASRSENSYGTGTFETQYF
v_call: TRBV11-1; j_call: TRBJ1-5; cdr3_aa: CASSLGPQQASVNQPQHF
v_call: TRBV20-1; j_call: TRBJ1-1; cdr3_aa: CSGDRDTNTEAFF
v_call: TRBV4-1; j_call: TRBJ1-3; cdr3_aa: CASSQSAAEPGNTIYF
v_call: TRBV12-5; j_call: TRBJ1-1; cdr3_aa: CASGLVRYDMNTEAFF
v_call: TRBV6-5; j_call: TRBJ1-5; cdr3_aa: CASCVSYRYSNQPQHF
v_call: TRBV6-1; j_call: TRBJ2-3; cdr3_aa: CASSRTTSGHTQYF
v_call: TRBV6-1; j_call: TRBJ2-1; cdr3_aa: CASTGLAGLSSYNEQFF
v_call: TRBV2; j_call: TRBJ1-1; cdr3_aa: CASARTGNTEAFF
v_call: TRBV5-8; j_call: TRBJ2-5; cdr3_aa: CASSLYRGTREETQYF
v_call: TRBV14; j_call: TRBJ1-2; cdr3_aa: CASSQVQGPMGGYTF
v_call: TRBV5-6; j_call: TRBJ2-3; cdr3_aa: CASSLAYSLTDTQYF
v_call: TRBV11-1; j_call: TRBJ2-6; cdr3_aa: CASSFIGAGVSGANVLTF
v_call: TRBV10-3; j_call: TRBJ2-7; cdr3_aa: CAISGGQGRVNEQYF
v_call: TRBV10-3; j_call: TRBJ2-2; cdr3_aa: CAIRQGLNTGELFF
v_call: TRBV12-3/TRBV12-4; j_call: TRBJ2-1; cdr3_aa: CASVGVNEQFF
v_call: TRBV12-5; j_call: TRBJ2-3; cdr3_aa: CASGLGTSGGTDTQYF
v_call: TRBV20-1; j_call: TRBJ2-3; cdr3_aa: CSAPGLAGGLADTQYF
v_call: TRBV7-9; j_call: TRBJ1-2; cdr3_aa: CAQGQGGNGYTF
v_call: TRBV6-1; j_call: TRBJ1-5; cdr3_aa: CASRPTGLNNQPQHF
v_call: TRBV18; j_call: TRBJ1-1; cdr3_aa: CASPFSYQGSDTEAFF
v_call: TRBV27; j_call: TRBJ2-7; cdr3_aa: CASSRQRTGANEQYF
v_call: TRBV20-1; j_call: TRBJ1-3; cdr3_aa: CSASRAGTGNTIYF
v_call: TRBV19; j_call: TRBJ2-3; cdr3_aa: CASRLPGRPDTQYF
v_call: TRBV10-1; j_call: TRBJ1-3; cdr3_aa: CASSGPGTGYYGGNTIYF
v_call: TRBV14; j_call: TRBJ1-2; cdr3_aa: CASSHFGQVDGYTF
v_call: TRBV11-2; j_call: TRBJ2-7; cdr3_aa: CASGQPSFGEQYF
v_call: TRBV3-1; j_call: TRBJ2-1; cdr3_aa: CASSQDPAGGRNEQFF
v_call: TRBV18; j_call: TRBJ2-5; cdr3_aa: CASSPPSSKQETQYF
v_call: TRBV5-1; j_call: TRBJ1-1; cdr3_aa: CASSSHGDVNTEAFF
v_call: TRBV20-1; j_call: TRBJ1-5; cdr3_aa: CSARDSGISPQHF
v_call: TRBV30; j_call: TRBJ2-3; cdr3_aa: CAWSVGGTSDTQYF
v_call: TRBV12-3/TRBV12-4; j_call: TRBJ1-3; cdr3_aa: CALGGSGNTIYF
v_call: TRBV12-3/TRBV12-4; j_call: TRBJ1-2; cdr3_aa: CASSGDRLGGYTF
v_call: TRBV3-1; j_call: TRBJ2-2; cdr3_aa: CASSRGTGYTGELFF
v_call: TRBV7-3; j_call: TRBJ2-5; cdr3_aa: CASSSGTSGYQETQYF
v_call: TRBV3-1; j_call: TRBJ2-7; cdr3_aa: CASSPGSHPYEQYF
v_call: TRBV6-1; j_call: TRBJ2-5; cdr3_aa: CASQDRGGPEETQYF
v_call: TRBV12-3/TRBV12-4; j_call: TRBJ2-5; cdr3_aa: CASGITRETQYF
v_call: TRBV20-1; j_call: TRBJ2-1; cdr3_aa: CSARTSGGGYEQFF
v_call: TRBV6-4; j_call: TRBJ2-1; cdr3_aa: CASSLLAGGNYEQFF
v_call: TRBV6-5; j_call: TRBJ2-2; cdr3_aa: CASSYPGLAGDSYTGELFF
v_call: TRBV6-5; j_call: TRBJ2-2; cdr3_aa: CASTDWGGELFF
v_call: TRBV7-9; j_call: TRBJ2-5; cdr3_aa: CASSLNRQETQYF
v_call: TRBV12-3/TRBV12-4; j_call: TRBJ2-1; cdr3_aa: CASSLDRGTSYNEQFF
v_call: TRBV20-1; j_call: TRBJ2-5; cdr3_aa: CSARKQGVAQYF
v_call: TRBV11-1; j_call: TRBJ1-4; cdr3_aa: CASSSHSGGYFWGEKLFF
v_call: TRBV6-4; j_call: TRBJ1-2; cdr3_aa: CASSDSGRWGYTF
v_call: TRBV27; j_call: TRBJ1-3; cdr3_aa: CASSLRGLGGNTIYF